A single sample is the source of the 7 T cell receptor beta chains below, sequenced in a study of shared clonotypes between healthy human individuals (dated by TCRdb to 2018 to 2020). The library relied on the immunoSEQ multiplex PCR assay. TCRdb took over this immuneACCESS table, retaining in-frame rearrangements with V and J assigned. Such tables are incomplete; in checked studies, under half of the missing clones stem from an unresolved V gene, and the remainder is unexplained. Present in this sample are about 680,000 clones, about 80% of which were seen just once. The ten most abundant clones make up around 2% of the sample. Sequencing was carried out using memory CD4+ T cells sorted from blood. The cell subset or site label on this specimen signifies: CD45RA-negative fraction. The origin of the receptors is a young woman in good health.

The J gene is TRBJ2-7, the V gene TRBV19; no reliable D call. CDR3 length: 12 residues. Trimming shortened V by 9 bases and J by 1 base, and 10 bases separated the two germline ends. In germline, CDR1 is LNHDA, CDR2 SQIVND (reference sequence). In DNA form, the CDR3 reads TGTGCCAGACCCCAGAGGTCCTACGAGCAGTACTTC. Translation gives CARPQRSYEQYF.

The chain links TRBV29-1 to TRBJ1-5, with TRBD1 identical over 8 bases. V lost 4 bases to trimming and J lost 6 bases; unmatched junction nucleotides: 5. The CDR3 length is 13 residues. Germline V lookup: CDR1 SQVTM, CDR2 ANQGSEA. The CDR3 region has the DNA TGCAGCGTTGGACAGGGGTTTGGTCAGCCCCAGCATTTT. It codes for CSVGQGFGQPQHF.

This clone appeared once. This chain links TRBV6-1 with TRBJ1-3; D remains unclear. Germline V gene lookup returns CDR1 MNHNS and CDR2 SASEGT. Trimming took 8 bases from V and 2 from J, leaving 16 bases between them. The CDR3 has 15 amino acids. In nucleotides, the CDR3 is TGTGCCAGCTTGAAGGGAGGGAGAACTGGAAACACCATATATTTT. This sequence encodes CASLKGGRTGNTIYF.

The genes are TRBV6-1 and TRBJ2-7, with D possibly TRBD1 on 5 matching bases. V dropped 7 bases and J dropped 4 bases, with 11 bases sitting between them. The CDR3 is 12 residues long. CDR1 is MNHNS, CDR2 SASEGT, per germline. The CDR3 nucleotides read TGTGCCAGCACAGGGATACTTTACGAGCAGTACTTC. It is translated as CASTGILYEQYF.

This chain uses TRBV11-2 with TRBJ2-7, with a tentative D call TRBD2 (6 bases). V lost 5 bases, J lost 4 bases, and 12 bases lay in between. Germline V lookup: CDR1 SGHAT, CDR2 FQNNGV. The CDR3 runs 13 residues. In DNA form, the CDR3 reads TGTGCCAGCAGCCGCACCGCGGGGTACGAGCAGTACTTC. This encodes CASSRTAGYEQYF. The full variable domain, completed using reference TRBV11-2 and TRBJ2-7, is EAGVAQSPRYKIIEKRQSVAFWCNPISGHATLYWYQQILGQGPKLLIQFQNNGVVDDSQLPKDRFSAERLKGVDSTLKIQPAKLEDSAVYLCASSRTAGYEQYFGPGTRLTVT.

The chain combines TRBV2 with TRBJ1-3; D might be TRBD1 (5 bases). Trimming shortened V by 1 base and J by 4 bases, and 11 bases separated the two germline ends. This CDR3 is built from 15 residues. From germline, CDR1 is SNHLY and CDR2 FYNNEI. CDR3 loop: CASSEEAGIGNTIYF. The CDR3 nucleotides are TGTGCCAGCAGTGAAGAGGCAGGGATCGGAAACACCATATATTTT.

The rearrangement joins TRBV4-1 to TRBJ2-5; TRBD1 agrees at 7 bases. The J call could be wrong; TRBJ2-7 is a better fit for the DNA end. The CDR3 totals 14 residues. Germline V gives CDR1 MGHRA, CDR2 YSYEKL. CDR3: CASSWTGSGYEQYF. The DNA of the CDR3 is TGCGCCAGCAGCTGGACAGGTTCAGGGTACGAGCAGTACTTC.